Listed below are T cell receptor beta chains from one sample, sequenced in a study of T-cell memory formation after mild COVID-19. TCRdb called the 5' RACE reads again in MiXCR, with one record for every CDR3 protein. Among about 290,000 distinct CDR3 sequences listed, more than 15% were seen once. The sample comprised PBMCs or a T cell subset sorted from them (not recorded which). All receptors derive from a man between 18 and 35 years old who had mild COVID-19 (a few samples of this study predate the infection). Cell type and time point are not known. CDR3s include the opening cysteine and the closing phenylalanine or tryptophan. Each record gives: D gene, clone size, V gene, J gene, CDR3 protein, CDR3 DNA. A D gene is named only where the DNA matches it firmly. A row's size may be missing; if present it is once, few, many or a size class.

d_gene: .
abundance: once
v_gene: TRBV11-2
j_gene: TRBJ2-7
CDR3aa: CASSLDPQPSIYEQYF
CDR3nt: TGTGCCAGCAGCTTAGATCCGCAGCCCTCCATCTACGAGCAGTACTTC

d_gene: TRBD1
abundance: .
v_gene: TRBV4-2
j_gene: TRBJ1-5
CDR3aa: CASSGTGVQPQHF
CDR3nt: TGTGCCAGCAGCGGGACAGGGGTTCAGCCCCAGCATTTT

d_gene: .
abundance: few
v_gene: TRBV6-5
j_gene: TRBJ2-7
CDR3aa: CASSYEQGGYEQYF
CDR3nt: TGTGCCAGCAGTTACGAGCAGGGGGGCTACGAGCAGTACTTC

d_gene: .
abundance: few
v_gene: TRBV4-3
j_gene: TRBJ2-3
CDR3aa: CASSQDDSTVTQYF
CDR3nt: TGCGCCAGCAGCCAAGATGATTCCACAGTTACGCAGTATTTT

d_gene: .
abundance: once
v_gene: TRBV7-6
j_gene: TRBJ1-5
CDR3aa: CASSLAPGSNQPQHF
CDR3nt: TGTGCCAGCAGCTTAGCCCCAGGTAGCAATCAGCCCCAGCATTTT

d_gene: .
abundance: few
v_gene: TRBV29-1
j_gene: TRBJ2-4
CDR3aa: CSVLGDTLAKNIQYF
CDR3nt: TGCAGCGTACTCGGAGATACCTTAGCCAAAAACATTCAGTACTTC

d_gene: TRBD2
abundance: .
v_gene: TRBV4-2
j_gene: TRBJ2-3
CDR3aa: CASSRTGGEADTQYF
CDR3nt: TGTGCCAGCAGCCGGACGGGGGGGGAAGCAGATACGCAGTATTTT

d_gene: TRBD1
abundance: .
v_gene: TRBV19
j_gene: TRBJ2-1
CDR3aa: CASTVTGGGYNEQFF
CDR3nt: TGTGCCAGTACCGTGACAGGGGGCGGGTACAATGAGCAGTTCTTC

d_gene: .
abundance: few
v_gene: TRBV7-9
j_gene: TRBJ1-2
CDR3aa: CASSFVGVGYTF
CDR3nt: TGTGCCAGCAGCTTTGTGGGAGTCGGCTACACCTTC

d_gene: TRBD1
abundance: .
v_gene: TRBV28
j_gene: TRBJ2-5
CDR3aa: CASSGGTGVNQETQYF
CDR3nt: TGTGCCAGCTCCGGAGGGACAGGGGTGAACCAAGAGACCCAGTACTTC

d_gene: .
abundance: few
v_gene: TRBV18
j_gene: TRBJ2-7
CDR3aa: CASSPPGLYYEQYF
CDR3nt: TGTGCCAGCTCACCACCTGGTTTATATTACGAGCAGTACTTC

d_gene: .
abundance: .
v_gene: TRBV7-9
j_gene: TRBJ1-5
CDR3aa: CASSSTAIQPQHF
CDR3nt: TGTGCCAGCAGCTCGACTGCCATTCAGCCCCAGCATTTT

d_gene: .
abundance: few
v_gene: TRBV18
j_gene: TRBJ1-1
CDR3aa: CASSPTQLPNTEAFF
CDR3nt: TGTGCCAGCTCACCGACGCAACTGCCAAACACTGAAGCTTTCTTT

d_gene: TRBD1
abundance: many
v_gene: TRBV27
j_gene: TRBJ2-7
CDR3aa: CASSHGQGTEYF
CDR3nt: TGTGCCAGCAGTCACGGACAGGGTACCGAGTACTTC

d_gene: .
abundance: .
v_gene: TRBV5-5
j_gene: TRBJ1-6
CDR3aa: CASSLASPNSPLHF
CDR3nt: TGTGCCAGCAGCTTGGCCAGCCCGAATTCACCCCTCCACTTT

d_gene: .
abundance: few
v_gene: TRBV24-1
j_gene: TRBJ2-3
CDR3aa: CATSDSQLGPLVGSTDTQYF
CDR3nt: TGTGCCACCAGTGATTCGCAACTCGGGCCGCTGGTGGGAAGCACAGATACGCAGTATTTT

d_gene: .
abundance: many
v_gene: TRBV5-6
j_gene: TRBJ2-5
CDR3aa: CASSHPPGGGTETQYF
CDR3nt: TGTGCCAGCAGCCACCCCCCGGGCGGCGGGACGGAGACCCAGTACTTC

d_gene: .
abundance: .
v_gene: TRBV7-6
j_gene: TRBJ2-5
CDR3aa: CASSSRSRFVETQYF
CDR3nt: TGTGCCAGCAGCTCCCGGTCTAGGTTTGTGGAGACCCAGTACTTC

d_gene: TRBD1
abundance: .
v_gene: TRBV10-3
j_gene: TRBJ1-2
CDR3aa: CAISDIPGQANYGYTF
CDR3nt: TGTGCCATCAGTGATATACCGGGACAGGCAAACTATGGCTACACCTTC

d_gene: TRBD2
abundance: .
v_gene: TRBV9
j_gene: TRBJ2-5
CDR3aa: CASSAWGGQETQYF
CDR3nt: TGTGCCAGCAGCGCGTGGGGGGGACAAGAGACCCAGTACTTC

d_gene: .
abundance: .
v_gene: TRBV7-9
j_gene: TRBJ1-3
CDR3aa: CASSLRASGNTIYF
CDR3nt: TGTGCCAGCAGCTTAAGGGCATCTGGAAACACCATATATTTT

d_gene: .
abundance: few
v_gene: TRBV7-9
j_gene: TRBJ2-3
CDR3aa: CASSRLDGGTDTQYF
CDR3nt: TGTGCCAGCAGCCGATTGGATGGGGGCACAGATACGCAGTATTTT

d_gene: .
abundance: .
v_gene: TRBV30
j_gene: TRBJ1-5
CDR3aa: CAWRPPRLDFGQPQHF
CDR3nt: TGTGCCTGGAGACCCCCCCGCCTCGACTTCGGCCAGCCCCAGCATTTT

d_gene: TRBD1
abundance: .
v_gene: TRBV12-3/TRBV12-4
j_gene: TRBJ1-5
CDR3aa: CASSLQGSGQPQHF
CDR3nt: TGTGCCAGCAGTCTACAGGGGTCCGGTCAGCCCCAGCATTTT

d_gene: TRBD2
abundance: few
v_gene: TRBV11-2
j_gene: TRBJ2-3
CDR3aa: CASSPQIGLAGRTDTQYF
CDR3nt: TGTGCCAGCAGCCCTCAAATTGGACTAGCGGGGCGCACAGATACGCAGTATTTT

d_gene: TRBD2
abundance: .
v_gene: TRBV5-4
j_gene: TRBJ2-3
CDR3aa: CASKNSGVDTQYF
CDR3nt: TGTGCCAGCAAGAATAGCGGGGTGGATACGCAGTATTTT

d_gene: .
abundance: .
v_gene: TRBV6-2/TRBV6-3
j_gene: TRBJ1-2
CDR3aa: CASSYSPRLSRYGYTF
CDR3nt: TGTGCCAGCAGTTACTCCCCCCGGCTCTCACGGTATGGCTACACCTTC

d_gene: .
abundance: .
v_gene: TRBV9
j_gene: TRBJ1-1
CDR3aa: CASSASAGLLNTEAFF
CDR3nt: TGTGCCAGCAGCGCCTCGGCCGGTCTATTGAACACTGAAGCTTTCTTT

d_gene: TRBD1
abundance: .
v_gene: TRBV15
j_gene: TRBJ1-1
CDR3aa: CATSRTTGVNTEAFF
CDR3nt: TGTGCCACCAGCAGAACGACAGGGGTGAACACTGAAGCTTTCTTT

d_gene: .
abundance: few
v_gene: TRBV6-6
j_gene: TRBJ2-3
CDR3aa: CASSYFAGGGGTGTDTQYF
CDR3nt: TGTGCCAGCAGTTACTTTGCCGGAGGTGGGGGGACCGGCACAGATACGCAGTATTTT

d_gene: TRBD2
abundance: .
v_gene: TRBV5-1
j_gene: TRBJ2-5
CDR3aa: CASSLGVAGQQETQYF
CDR3nt: TGCGCCAGCAGCTTGGGGGTAGCGGGGCAACAAGAGACCCAGTACTTC

d_gene: .
abundance: .
v_gene: TRBV2
j_gene: TRBJ1-3
CDR3aa: CASSPTPGIRRQGNTIYF
CDR3nt: TGTGCCAGCAGTCCCACCCCGGGCATAAGAAGACAAGGAAACACCATATATTTT

d_gene: .
abundance: few
v_gene: TRBV12-3/TRBV12-4
j_gene: TRBJ1-1
CDR3aa: CASSLGGVPNTEAFF
CDR3nt: TGTGCCAGCAGTTTGGGGGGGGTCCCGAACACTGAAGCTTTCTTT

d_gene: .
abundance: few
v_gene: TRBV25-1
j_gene: TRBJ2-5
CDR3aa: CASSDLLGYQETQYF
CDR3nt: TGTGCCAGCAGTGACCTACTAGGGTACCAAGAGACCCAGTACTTC

d_gene: TRBD1
abundance: few
v_gene: TRBV7-6
j_gene: TRBJ2-2
CDR3aa: CASSSDLGTGNTGELFF
CDR3nt: TGTGCCAGCAGCTCGGACTTAGGGACAGGGAACACCGGGGAGCTGTTTTTT